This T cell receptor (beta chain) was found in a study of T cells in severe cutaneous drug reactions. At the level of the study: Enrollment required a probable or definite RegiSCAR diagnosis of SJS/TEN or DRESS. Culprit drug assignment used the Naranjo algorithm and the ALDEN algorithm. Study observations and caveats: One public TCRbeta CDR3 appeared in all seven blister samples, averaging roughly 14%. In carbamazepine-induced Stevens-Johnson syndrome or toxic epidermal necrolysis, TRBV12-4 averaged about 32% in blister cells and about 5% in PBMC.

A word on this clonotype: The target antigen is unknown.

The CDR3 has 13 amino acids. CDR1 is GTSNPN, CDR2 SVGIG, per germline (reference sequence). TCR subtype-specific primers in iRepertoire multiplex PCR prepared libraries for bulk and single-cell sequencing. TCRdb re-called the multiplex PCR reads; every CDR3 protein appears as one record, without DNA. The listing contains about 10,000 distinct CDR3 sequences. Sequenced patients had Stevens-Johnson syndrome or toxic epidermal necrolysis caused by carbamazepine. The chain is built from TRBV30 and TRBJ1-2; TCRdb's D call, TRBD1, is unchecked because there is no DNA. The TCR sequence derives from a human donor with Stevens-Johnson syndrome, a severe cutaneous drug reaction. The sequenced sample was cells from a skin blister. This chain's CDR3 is CAWIGAGSYGYTF.